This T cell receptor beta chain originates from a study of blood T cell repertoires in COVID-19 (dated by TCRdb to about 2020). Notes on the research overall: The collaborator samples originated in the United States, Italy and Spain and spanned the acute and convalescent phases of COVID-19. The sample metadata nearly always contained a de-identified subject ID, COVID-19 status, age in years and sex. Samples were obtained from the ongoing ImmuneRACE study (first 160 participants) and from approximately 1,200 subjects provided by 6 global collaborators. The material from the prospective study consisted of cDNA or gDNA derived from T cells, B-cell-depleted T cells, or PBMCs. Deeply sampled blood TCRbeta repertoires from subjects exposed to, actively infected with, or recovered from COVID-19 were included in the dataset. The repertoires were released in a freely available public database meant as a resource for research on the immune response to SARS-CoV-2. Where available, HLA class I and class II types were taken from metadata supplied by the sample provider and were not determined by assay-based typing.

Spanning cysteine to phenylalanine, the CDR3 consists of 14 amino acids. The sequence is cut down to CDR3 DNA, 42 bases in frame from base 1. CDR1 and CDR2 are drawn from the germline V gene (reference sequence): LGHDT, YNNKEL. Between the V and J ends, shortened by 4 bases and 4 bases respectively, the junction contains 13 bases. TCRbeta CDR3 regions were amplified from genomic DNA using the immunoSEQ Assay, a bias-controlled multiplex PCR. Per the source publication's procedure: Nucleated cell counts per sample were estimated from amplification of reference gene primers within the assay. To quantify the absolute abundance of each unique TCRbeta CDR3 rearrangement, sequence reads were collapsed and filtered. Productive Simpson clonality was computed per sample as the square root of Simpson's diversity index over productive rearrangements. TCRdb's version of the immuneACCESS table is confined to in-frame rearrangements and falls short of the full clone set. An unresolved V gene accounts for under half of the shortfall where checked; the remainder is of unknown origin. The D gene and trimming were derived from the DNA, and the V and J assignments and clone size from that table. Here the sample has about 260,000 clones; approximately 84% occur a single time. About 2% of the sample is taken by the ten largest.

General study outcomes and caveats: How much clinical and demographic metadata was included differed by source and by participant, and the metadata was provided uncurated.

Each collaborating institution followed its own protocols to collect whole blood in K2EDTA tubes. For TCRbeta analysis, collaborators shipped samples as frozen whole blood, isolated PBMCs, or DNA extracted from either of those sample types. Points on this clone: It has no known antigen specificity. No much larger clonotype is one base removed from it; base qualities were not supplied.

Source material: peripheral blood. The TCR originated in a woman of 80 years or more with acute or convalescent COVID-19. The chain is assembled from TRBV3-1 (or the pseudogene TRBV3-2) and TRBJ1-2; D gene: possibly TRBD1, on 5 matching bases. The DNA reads TGTGCCAGCAGCCTCAGGGTTTTGAGCTATGGCTACACCTTC. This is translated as CASSLRVLSYGYTF.